This entry is about one T cell receptor (beta chain). The cohort comprised adults aged roughly 18 to 95 years residing in about two dozen US areas. V was cut by 7 bases and J by 11 bases, with 19 bases left in between. The CDR3 has 13 amino acids. Looked up from germline, CDR1 is SNHLY and CDR2 is FYNNEI. This entry is derived from a study of blood T cell repertoires in COVID-19. Turning to the study itself: The study drew acute and convalescent COVID-19 samples from the United States, Italy and Spain. PBMCs, B-cell-depleted T cells, or T cells were the source of the cDNA or gDNA that made up the material.

Assay used: immunoSEQ multiplex PCR; TCRdb lists only in-frame clones, some missing. The sample carries 320,000 or so clones, about 87% recorded once. The TCR comes from a young man who had recovered from COVID-19. V and J are TRBV2 and TRBJ2-3, with D unresolved. The source material was PBMCs or T cells enriched from blood (not recorded which). The CDR3 reads CASTAAPRVRQYF. The CDR3 nucleotides read TGTGCCAGCACCGCCGCTCCCCGCGTGAGGCAGTATTTT.